The 29 T cell receptor beta chains listed next were all sequenced from one sample in a study of T cells in women clearing cervical HPV infection. The protocol was immunoSEQ multiplex PCR, while the TCRdb copy is restricted to in-frame clones and leaves out a portion. This table lists over 30,000 clones. Sequenced: blood buffy coat. All receptors come from a woman aged 18 to 75 with a cervical HPV16 infection that either progressed to CIN3+ or cleared (not recorded which).

The CDR3 region is CASSLGTSGLKTAFF. The DNA read from the CDR3 is TGTGCCAGCAGCTTAGGGACCAGCGGGCTTAAGACA. The chain is built from TRBV7-2 and TRBJ1-1, with no clear D. The missing CDR3 end, 3 residues past where the read stops, is filled in from the germline J gene. Germline V gives CDR1 SGHTA, CDR2 FQGNSA. This CDR3 is 15 amino acids long.

Comment on this clone: A junction end diverges from the germline sequence, so it may reflect a read error. With the read ending 3 residues before the CDR3 end, the germline J gene is used to fill in that end. The chain couples TRBV6-4 to TRBJ1-6, with a possible D match to TRBD1 (6 bases). Germline CDR1 and CDR2: MRHNA and SNTAGT. The CDR3 consists of 11 residues. The sequenced part of the CDR3 DNA is TGTGCCAGCACACAGGGTTCATCC. Translated, it gives CASTQGSS. The CDR3 as a whole reads CASTQGSSLHF.

Concerning this clone: The sequence runs out 3 residues before the end of the CDR3; the remainder is reconstructed from the germline J gene. The J gene is TRBJ1-6, the V gene TRBV7-2, with D perhaps matching TRBD1 (5 bases). This CDR3 comprises 13 residues. V lost 7 bases to trimming and J lost 10 bases, with 14 bases between them. CDR1 SGHTA and CDR2 FQGNSA come from the germline V gene. CDR3 bases read: TGTGCCAGCAACAGGCAGGGAGAGTCACCC. Translating gives CASNRQGESP. The full CDR3 protein is CASNRQGESPLHF. The full variable domain, with the rest looked up from reference TRBV7-2 and TRBJ1-6, is GAGVSQSPSNKVTEKGKDVELRCDPISGHTALYWYRQSLGQGLEFLIYFQGNSAPDKSGLPSDRFSAERTGGSVSTLTIQRTQQEDSAVYLCASNRQGESPLHFGNGTRLTVT.

Comments on this clone: The read comes to an end 3 residues before the CDR3 does, leaving the germline J gene to fill in the end. This chain links TRBV19 with TRBJ2-7, with 10 bases that match TRBD1. The CDR3 is 14 amino acids. Germline values: CDR1 LNHDA, CDR2 SQIVND (reference sequence). The J segment lost 5 bases and the V segment lost 3 bases, leaving 4 bases of the junction unmatched. The CDR3 here is CASSIGTGVHEQYF. The CDR3 bases that were read are TGTGCCAGTAGTATCGGGACAGGGGTGCACGAG. The whole variable domain, filled in from reference TRBV19 and TRBJ2-7, reads DGGITQSPKYLFRKEGQNVTLSCEQNLNHDAMYWYRQDPGQGLRLIYYSQIVNDFQKGDIAEGYSVSREKKESFPLTVTSAQKNPTAFYLCASSIGTGVHEQYFGPGTRLTVT.

Worth noting for this clone: The read stops 3 residues short of the end of the CDR3; the missing end is completed from the germline J gene. The sample carries other DNA sequences with the same CDR3. The chain carries TRBV19 and TRBJ1-3, with 7 bases aligning to TRBD1. Germline V gene lookup returns CDR1 LNHDA and CDR2 SQIVND (reference sequence). The CDR3 is 15 amino acids. The trim removed 1 base at V and 1 base at J, leaving 1 base unmatched. CDR3 bases read: TGTGCCAGTAGTATAGGACAGGGTTCTGGAAACACC. This gives the protein CASSIGQGSGNT. The whole CDR3 sequence reads CASSIGQGSGNTIYF.

To note about this clone: The CDR3 end falls 3 residues outside the read, so it is completed with the germline J gene. This chain connects TRBV7-8 to TRBJ2-3, with 8 bases matching TRBD2. Germline V gene sequence: CDR1 SGHVS, CDR2 FQNEAQ. CDR3 length equals 15 residues. With V trimmed by 3 bases and J by 3 bases, 5 bases remained unmatched. The CDR3: CASSFGGGWTDTQYF. The CDR3 DNA, read in part, is TGTGCCAGCAGCTTCGGGGGGGGTTGGACAGATACG.

Notes on this clone: The observed sequence ends 3 residues before the CDR3 terminus, with the missing tail filled in from the germline J gene. The chain is built from TRBV3-1 (or the pseudogene TRBV3-2) and TRBJ2-2; D gene uncertain. There are 14 residues in the CDR3. V lost 0 bases to trimming and J lost 4 bases, with 6 bases between them. Per the germline V gene, CDR1 is LGHDT and CDR2 is YNNKEL (reference sequence). The DNA read from the CDR3 is TGTGCCAGCAGCCAAGATCGTAGCACCGGGGAG. It codes for CASSQDRSTGE. The CDR3 reads in full as CASSQDRSTGELFF.

A word on this clone: Read sequence stops 3 residues before the CDR3 end, and the germline J gene provides the missing end. The chain links TRBV5-1 to TRBJ2-3, with 8 bases identical to TRBD2. This CDR3 has 16 residues. J lost 4 bases, V lost 2 bases, and 9 bases had no gene match. Germline V CDR1 and CDR2: SGHRS, YFSETQ. CDR3: CASSLGTRGAADTQYF. The DNA read from the CDR3 is TGCGCCAGCAGCTTAGGTACGCGGGGGGCAGCAGATACG.

To note about this clone: The CDR3 end lies 3 residues beyond the end of the read and is filled in from the germline J gene. V and J are TRBV7-8 and TRBJ2-3, with TRBD2 matching 11 bases. The CDR3 length is 15 residues. CDR1 and CDR2 (germline): SGHVS, FQNEAQ. The part of the CDR3 DNA that was read is TGTGCCAGCAGCTTAGGGGGGACTAGCGGAGTCACG. Encoded protein: CASSLGGTSGVT. The whole CDR3 reads CASSLGGTSGVTQYF.

Concerning this clone itself: The read comes to an end 3 residues before the CDR3 does, leaving the germline J gene to fill in the end. This sequence joins TRBV6-2 or TRBV6-3 and TRBJ1-4; possibly TRBD1 for D (5 bases). The CDR3 sequence is 14 residues long. The germline V gene has CDR1 MNHEY and CDR2 SVGEGT. V lost 6 bases and J lost 6, with 14 bases in between. CDR3 protein: CASSSRQGDEKLFF. Partial CDR3 DNA: TGTGCCAGCAGCTCCCGTCAGGGCGATGAAAAA.

Of note for this clone: Read sequence stops 3 residues before the CDR3 end, and the germline J gene provides the missing end. The gene calls are TRBV15 and TRBJ1-4; the D gene is possibly TRBD1 (5 bases). CDR3 size: 14 residues. From germline, CDR1 is LNHNV and CDR2 YYDKDF (reference sequence). The germline V and J ends were trimmed by 1 base and 8 bases, with 11 bases remaining between them. CDR3 DNA, as far as it was read: TGTGCCACCAGCAGAGTCGGAGGGGTAGAAAAA. It codes for CATSRVGGVEK. The whole CDR3 sequence reads CATSRVGGVEKLFF.

Concerning this clone itself: The CDR3 end is not reached by the read, which stops 3 residues before it; the germline J gene fills it in. The chain has TRBV12-3 or TRBV12-4 and TRBJ1-2; weak D call: TRBD1 (6 bases). The CDR3 has 16 residues. V lost 4 bases, J lost 7 bases, and 22 bases lay in between. The CDR3 sequence: CASSSLKGGADGGYTF. Incomplete CDR3 DNA: TGTGCCAGCAGTTCGCTTAAGGGGGGGGCGGACGGTGGC.

Turning to this clone: The DNA ends 3 residues before the CDR3 does, and the rest of the CDR3 is filled in from the germline J gene. The chain couples TRBV5-1 to TRBJ2-2; 8 nucleotides align to TRBD1. The germline V gene has CDR1 SGHRS and CDR2 YFSETQ. This CDR3 is built from 15 residues. J was trimmed by 5 bases and V by 4 bases; bases with no gene match: 7. CDR3 protein: CASSPGQVLTGELFF. The DNA read from the CDR3 is TGCGCCAGCAGCCCGGGACAGGTACTAACCGGGGAG.

Note on this clone: The read halts 3 residues ahead of the CDR3 end, with the missing end drawn from the germline J gene. This chain joins TRBV5-1 and TRBJ1-4, with unresolved D. The CDR3 has 16 residues. The V and J ends lost 1 base and 6 bases respectively, with 16 bases between them. In germline, CDR1 is SGHRS, CDR2 YFSETQ. The CDR3 is CASSLRPAGWDEKLFF. The DNA read from the CDR3 is TGCGCCAGCAGCTTGAGGCCAGCCGGGTGGGATGAAAAA.

For this clone: The sequenced fragment ends 3 residues before the CDR3 boundary, so the rest is inferred from the germline J gene. This rearrangement joins TRBV2 to TRBJ2-7; D is unclear. Germline CDR1 and CDR2: SNHLY and FYNNEI. The CDR3 contains 11 residues. The germline V and J ends were trimmed by 10 bases and 3 bases, with 10 bases remaining between them. The CDR3 loop reads CATLPVYEQYF. CDR3 DNA, as far as it was read: TGTGCCACCCTGCCAGTCTACGAG.

As regards this clone: The read ends 3 residues early relative to the CDR3; the germline J gene fills the gap. The chain has TRBV5-6 and TRBJ2-4, with D possibly called TRBD1 or TRBD2 (6 bases each). The CDR3 is made up of 15 amino acids. Germline V gene data show CDR1 as SGHDT and CDR2 as YYEEEE. The CDR3 is CASSSDQGRYGGQYF. Incomplete CDR3 DNA: TGTGCCAGCAGCTCTGATCAGGGGAGGTACGGTGGT. The variable domain in full, with the rest retrieved from reference TRBV5-6 and TRBJ2-4, is DAGVTQSPTHLIKTRGQQVTLRCSPKSGHDTVSWYQQALGQGPQFIFQYYEEEERQRGNFPDRFSGHQFPNYSSELNVNALLLGDSALYLCASSSDQGRYGGQYFGAGTRLSVL.

Remarks on this clone: The read terminates 3 residues before the CDR3 end, so the remaining end is supplied by the germline J gene. The genes are TRBV7-2 and TRBJ2-7; D remains unclear. V shed 2 bases and J shed 3 bases, with 11 bases lying between them. Germline assignment: CDR1 SGHTA and CDR2 FQGNSA. There are 14 residues in the CDR3. The DNA read from the CDR3 is TGTGCCAGCAGCTTATCGCCTAATTTCTACGAG. Its translation: CASSLSPNFYE. The full CDR3 protein is CASSLSPNFYEQYF. Variable domain in full (rest from reference TRBV7-2 and TRBJ2-7): GAGVSQSPSNKVTEKGKDVELRCDPISGHTALYWYRQSLGQGLEFLIYFQGNSAPDKSGLPSDRFSAERTGGSVSTLTIQRTQQEDSAVYLCASSLSPNFYEQYFGPGTRLTVT.

Turning to this clone: Sequencing ends 3 residues short of the CDR3 end; the germline J gene provides the rest. This sequence joins TRBV10-2 and TRBJ1-1; D is uncertain. The V end lost 2 bases, the J end lost 1 base, and 8 bases lay between the germline ends. CDR1 is WSHSY, CDR2 SAAADI, per germline. The CDR3 has 14 residues. CDR3 amino acids: CASSEGGRNTEAFF. The part of the CDR3 DNA that was read is TGCGCCAGCAGTGAGGGCGGCAGGAACACTGAA.

With respect to this clone: The missing CDR3 end, 3 residues past where the read stops, is filled in from the germline J gene. The rearrangement links TRBV23-1 to TRBJ2-7; D is perhaps TRBD1 (6 bases). TRBV23-1 is an ORF, with its function uncertain. Deletions cut 6 bases from V and 0 bases from J, with 12 bases between. This CDR3 has 14 residues. CDR3 sequence reads: CASSATGISYEQYF. The DNA read from the CDR3 is TGCGCCAGCAGCGCGACAGGCATCTCCTACGAG.

As to this clone: The sequence runs out 3 residues before the end of the CDR3; the remainder is reconstructed from the germline J gene. The chain is built from TRBV6-2 or TRBV6-3 and TRBJ2-5; 7 bases align to TRBD2. The CDR3 has 16 amino acids. Looked up from germline, CDR1 is MNHEY and CDR2 is SVGEGT. V lost 2 bases to trimming and J lost 5 bases; unmatched junction nucleotides: 11. The sequenced part of the CDR3 DNA is TGTGCCAGCAGTTACCCCGGACTAGTTGTAGGCGAGACC. As protein: CASSYPGLVVGET. The whole CDR3 protein reads CASSYPGLVVGETQYF.

With regard to this clone: The read ends 3 residues early relative to the CDR3; the germline J gene fills the gap. The rearrangement joins TRBV2 to TRBJ1-2; TRBD1 is a possible D gene (6 bases). CDR1 and CDR2 (germline): SNHLY, FYNNEI. The CDR3 covers 14 residues. The CDR3 here is CASSDRAGAWGYTF. CDR3 DNA (partial): TGTGCCAGCAGTGACAGGGCGGGGGCTTGGGGC. Full variable domain (missing parts from reference TRBV2 and TRBJ1-2): EPEVTQTPSHQVTQMGQEVILRCVPISNHLYFYWYRQILGQKVEFLVSFYNNEISEKSEIFDDQFSVERPDGSNFTLKIRSTKLEDSAMYFCASSDRAGAWGYTFGSGTRLTVV.

The sequenced CDR3 bases are TGTGCCAGCTCACCAGTGGCAGGGAGTACCGGGGAG. This sequence encodes CASSPVAGSTGE. The whole CDR3 is CASSPVAGSTGELFF. The rearrangement joins TRBV18 to TRBJ2-2; tentatively, D is TRBD1 or TRBD2 (5 bases each). The read stops 3 residues short of the end of the CDR3; the missing end is completed from the germline J gene. The CDR3 runs 15 residues. V was trimmed by 2 bases and J by 5 bases, leaving 12 bases between them. CDR1 KGHSH and CDR2 LQKENI come from the germline V gene.

About this clone itself: The read ends 3 residues shy of where the CDR3 ends; the end is completed using the germline J gene. This rearrangement joins TRBV19 to TRBJ2-4; D is uncertain. CDR3 length: 17 amino acids. Germline-derived CDR1 and CDR2 are LNHDA and SQIVND (reference sequence). The CDR3 bases that were read are TGTGCCAGTACCCCCTACGCCGGCGACGGGTCTAACTATGGT. Its translation: CASTPYAGDGSNYG. The entire CDR3 is CASTPYAGDGSNYGQYF. Full variable domain (rest looked up from reference TRBV19 and TRBJ2-4): DGGITQSPKYLFRKEGQNVTLSCEQNLNHDAMYWYRQDPGQGLRLIYYSQIVNDFQKGDIAEGYSVSREKKESFPLTVTSAQKNPTAFYLCASTPYAGDGSNYGQYFGAGTRLSVL.

On this clone itself: Read sequence stops 3 residues before the CDR3 end, and the germline J gene provides the missing end. V usage is TRBV20-1 and J usage is TRBJ2-1, with 14 bases identical to TRBD2. Germline V lookup: CDR1 DFQATT, CDR2 SNEGSKA (reference sequence). The CDR3 contains 15 residues. V lost 5 bases, J lost 9 bases, and 9 bases stayed unmatched. The CDR3 sequence is CSAHPGGLAGAEQFF. CDR3 DNA (partial): TGCAGTGCTCACCCCGGGGGACTAGCGGGGGCTGAG.

The CDR3 bases that were read are TGTGCCAGTCCGCCTGCGGAA. It encodes CASPPAE. The whole CDR3 protein is CASPPAEAFF. The chain recombines TRBV19 with TRBJ1-1; no clear D gene. Coverage ceases 3 residues before the CDR3 finishes, and the germline J gene fills in the end. This CDR3 has 10 residues. Germline values: CDR1 LNHDA, CDR2 SQIVND (reference sequence).

A note on this clone: The CDR3 end lies 3 residues beyond the end of the read and is filled in from the germline J gene. This chain links TRBV6-2 or TRBV6-3 with TRBJ1-5; TRBD1 matches at 7 bases. V lost 2 bases and J lost 4; bases outside the gene matches: 11. CDR3 size: 17 residues. The germline gives CDR1 MNHEY, CDR2 SVGEGT. CDR3 bases read: TGTGCCAGCAGTTACACAAACGGACAGGAGGCGAATCAGCCC. The encoded protein is CASSYTNGQEANQP. The entire CDR3 is CASSYTNGQEANQPQHF.

Note on this clone: At one boundary the junction diverges from the germline segment, which might be a read error. With the read ending 3 residues before the CDR3 end, the germline J gene is used to fill in that end. V is TRBV4-2 and J is TRBJ2-6, with 9 bases aligning to TRBD1. Germline assignment: CDR1 LGHNA and CDR2 YNFKEQ. This CDR3 region has 17 residues. The CDR3 sequence is CASSQSGTGSGANVLTF. The sequenced CDR3 bases are TGCGCCAGCAGCCAATCCGGGACAGGGTCCGGGGCCAACGTC.

The part of the CDR3 DNA that was read is TGTGCCAGCAGCTTAGAGGCTAGCGGGGGGACC. The encoded protein is CASSLEASGGT. The entire CDR3 sequence reads CASSLEASGGTYTF. This chain joins TRBV7-9 and TRBJ1-2, with D perhaps TRBD1 (5 bases). With the read ending 3 residues before the CDR3 end, the germline J gene is used to fill in that end. Germline V gene lookup returns CDR1 SEHNR and CDR2 FQNEAQ (reference sequence). This CDR3 comprises 14 residues.

Concerning this clone: The CDR3 end falls 3 residues outside the read, so it is completed with the germline J gene. This chain uses TRBV4-1 with TRBJ1-5; possibly TRBD1 for D (6 bases). The CDR3 is 14 amino acids. V dropped 3 bases and J dropped 4 bases, with 10 bases sitting between them. The germline gives CDR1 MGHRA, CDR2 YSYEKL. CDR3 residues: CASSHPQGNQPQHF. The CDR3 bases that were read are TGCGCCAGCAGCCACCCACAGGGAAATCAGCCC.